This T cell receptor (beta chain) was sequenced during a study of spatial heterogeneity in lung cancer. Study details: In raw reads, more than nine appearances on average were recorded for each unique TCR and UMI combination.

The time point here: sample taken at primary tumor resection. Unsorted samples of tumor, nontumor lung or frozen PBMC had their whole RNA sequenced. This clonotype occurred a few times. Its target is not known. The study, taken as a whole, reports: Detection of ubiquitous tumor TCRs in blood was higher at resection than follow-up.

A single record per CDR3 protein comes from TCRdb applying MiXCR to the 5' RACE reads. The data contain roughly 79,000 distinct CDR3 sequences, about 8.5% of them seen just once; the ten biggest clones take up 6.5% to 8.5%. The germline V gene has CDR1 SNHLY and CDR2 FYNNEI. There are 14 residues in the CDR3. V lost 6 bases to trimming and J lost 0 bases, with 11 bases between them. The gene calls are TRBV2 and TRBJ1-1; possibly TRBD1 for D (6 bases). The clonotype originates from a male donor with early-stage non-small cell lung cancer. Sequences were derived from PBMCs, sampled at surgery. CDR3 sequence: CASRGGSMNTEAFF. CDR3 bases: TGTGCCAGCAGAGGGGGTTCCATGAACACTGAAGCTTTCTTT.